The 4 T cell receptor beta chains given below trace back to one sample, sequenced in a study of cytomegalovirus exposure and HLA in healthy donors. Primers included in the PCR were 60 Vbeta and 13 Jbeta primers. Here immunoSEQ multiplex PCR was the method, and the copy in TCRdb shows in-frame clones only, minus some. The sample carries roughly 200,000 clones, about 89% recorded once. The sample consisted of PBMCs. The receptor set was obtained from a young woman in good health and CMV-seronegative.

V usage is TRBV11-3 and J usage is TRBJ2-7, with D possibly being TRBD2 (5 bases). The germline CDR1 and CDR2 sequences are SGHNT and YENEEA. The CDR3 runs to 13 residues. V was shortened by 5 bases and J by 6 bases, with 14 bases between the two germline ends. CDR3 bases: TGTGCCAGCAGCCTAGCCCGAAGCGGCGAGCAGTACTTC. Translating gives CASSLARSGEQYF.

The chain is built from TRBV6-1 and TRBJ2-7; the D gene is possibly TRBD2 (5 bases). V was cut by 0 bases and J by 6 bases, with 18 bases left in between. Looked up from germline, CDR1 is MNHNS and CDR2 is SASEGT. This CDR3 spans 16 amino acids. CDR3 protein: CASSEANPGPRGEQYF. CDR3 in DNA: TGTGCCAGCAGTGAAGCTAACCCGGGTCCTCGGGGCGAGCAGTACTTC.

The V and J genes are TRBV4-1 and TRBJ2-6; the D gene is possibly TRBD2 (6 bases). Germline CDR1 and CDR2: MGHRA and YSYEKL. V was shortened by 2 bases and J by 0 bases, with 17 bases between the two germline ends. The CDR3 runs 19 residues. CDR3 amino acids: CASSQRLGRTPSGANVLTF. CDR3 DNA: TGCGCCAGCAGCCAACGTCTTGGGAGGACCCCCTCTGGGGCCAACGTCCTGACTTTC.

This clone was detected a few times. Other DNA sequences in the sample encode the same CDR3. CDR3 in amino acids: CASRQSTDTQYF. Written as DNA, the CDR3 is TGTGCCAGTAGACAGAGCACAGATACGCAGTATTTT. The chain couples TRBV19 to TRBJ2-3, with D uncertain. The CDR3 loop spans 12 amino acids. Germline CDR1 reads LNHDA; CDR2 reads SQIVND (reference sequence). The V end lost 6 bases, the J end lost 0 bases, and 4 bases lay between the germline ends.